These T cell receptor beta chains were read from a single sample in a study of shared clonotypes between healthy human individuals. Clones were sequenced by immunoSEQ multiplex PCR, and TCRdb holds only the in-frame ones, with some missing. The sample shows approximately 1.5 million clones, approximately 98.5% of them seen only once. The sequenced sample was naive CD4+ T cells sorted from blood. The receptors come from a man aged 25 to 40 in good health. The CDR3 runs from the conserved cysteine through the conserved F or W. D genes are given only for firm matches. Clone size is stated in some rows and not others, as once, few, many or a class when expanded.

CDR3 protein	CDR3 DNA	D gene	V gene	J gene	clone size
CASGTGLEYNEQFF	TGTGCCAGCGGTACCGGACTAGAATACAATGAGCAGTTCTTC	TRBD2	TRBV9	TRBJ2-1	.
CASRLSVGLAAYEQYF	TGTGCCAGCAGGCTCTCTGTGGGGCTAGCGGCGTACGAGCAGTACTTC	TRBD2	TRBV5-5	TRBJ2-7	.
CAWSLPHGGRYEQYF	TGTGCCTGGAGTCTACCCCATGGGGGCCGCTACGAGCAGTACTTC	.	TRBV30	TRBJ2-7	.
CASSFGRDEKLFF	TGTGCCAGCTCATTTGGGAGGGATGAAAAACTGTTTTTT	.	TRBV18	TRBJ1-4	.
CAITKGLAGGINYNEQFF	TGTGCCATCACCAAGGGACTAGCGGGAGGGATAAACTACAATGAGCAGTTCTTC	TRBD2	TRBV7-9	TRBJ2-1	.
CASSFRQNYGYTF	TGTGCCAGCAGCTTTAGACAGAACTATGGCTACACCTTC	.	TRBV7-2	TRBJ1-2	.
CASSRTGAIRELFF	TGTGCCAGCAGCCGGACAGGGGCGATTAGGGAGCTGTTTTTT	TRBD1	TRBV9	TRBJ2-2	.
CASSLNTGELFF	TGTGCCAGCAGTCTCAACACCGGGGAGCTGTTTTTT	.	TRBV7-2	TRBJ2-2	.
CASSNRLAGVGNEQFF	TGTGCCAGCAGCAACAGACTAGCGGGAGTCGGGAATGAGCAGTTCTTC	TRBD2	TRBV7-6	TRBJ2-1	.
CASSLGQGFANEQFF	TGTGCCAGCAGCTTGGGACAGGGTTTTGCCAATGAGCAGTTCTTC	TRBD1	TRBV7-2	TRBJ2-1	.
CASSRLAGVLGEQYF	TGTGCCAGCAGTAGACTAGCGGGAGTTCTGGGGGAGCAGTACTTC	TRBD2	TRBV6-5	TRBJ2-7	.
CASRRDRGGQPQHF	TGTGCCAGCAGAAGAGACAGGGGGGGTCAGCCCCAGCATTTT	TRBD1	TRBV6-1	TRBJ1-5	.
CASSRDSYEQYF	TGTGCCAGCAGCCGCGACAGCTACGAGCAGTACTTC	.	TRBV6-6	TRBJ2-7	.
CASSLYYDRGIAYEQYF	TGTGCCAGCAGTTTATATTACGACAGGGGGATTGCCTACGAGCAGTACTTC	TRBD1	TRBV27	TRBJ2-7	.
CATNLPDRGTGELFF	TGTGCCACCAACTTACCGGACAGGGGGACCGGGGAGCTGTTTTTT	TRBD1	TRBV15	TRBJ2-2	.
CAISDGDEQFF	TGTGCCATCAGTGATGGGGATGAGCAGTTCTTC	.	TRBV10-3	TRBJ2-1	.
CASSMKSTTTNEKLFF	TGCGCCAGCAGCATGAAGAGCACGACAACTAATGAAAAACTGTTTTTT	.	TRBV5-1	TRBJ1-4	.
CASSPFLNTDTQYF	TGCGCCAGCAGCCCTTTCTTGAACACAGATACGCAGTATTTT	.	TRBV5-1	TRBJ2-3	.
CASSVEFRKETQYF	TGTGCCAGCAGTGTAGAATTCCGAAAAGAGACCCAGTACTTC	.	TRBV2	TRBJ2-5	once
CASSGGVAYEQYF	TGCGCCAGCAGTGGAGGGGTGGCCTACGAGCAGTACTTC	.	TRBV10-1	TRBJ2-7	.
CASSQGGRVSYEQYF	TGTGCCAGCAGCCAAGGAGGGAGGGTTTCCTACGAGCAGTACTTC	TRBD2	TRBV14	TRBJ2-7	.
CASSPPDPGRGEQYF	TGTGCCAGCAGCCCCCCCGACCCGGGCCGGGGCGAGCAGTACTTC	.	TRBV14	TRBJ2-7	.
CASGRVAEQFF	TGTGCCAGCGGTAGGGTCGCTGAGCAGTTCTTC	.	TRBV6-6	TRBJ2-1	.
CASSYDRRGSDTQYF	TGTGCCAGCAGCTACGACAGGAGAGGGTCAGATACGCAGTATTTT	.	TRBV5-6	TRBJ2-3	.
CASSLQGMSNQPQHF	TGCGCCAGCAGCTTGCAGGGGATGAGCAATCAGCCCCAGCATTTT	.	TRBV5-1	TRBJ1-5	.
CASSLARTTTGTQYF	TGTGCCAGCAGCTTAGCCCGGACGACCACGGGAACCCAGTACTTC	.	TRBV7-6	TRBJ2-5	.
CASSDLQGAGEKLFF	TGCGCCAGCAGCGATCTACAGGGGGCCGGTGAAAAACTGTTTTTT	TRBD1	TRBV5-1	TRBJ1-4	.
CASRTVGLAGVEGTDTQYF	TGCGCCAGCAGGACTGTGGGGTTAGCGGGAGTAGAGGGCACAGATACGCAGTATTTT	TRBD2	TRBV5-1	TRBJ2-3	.
CASSQDTTDTGELFF	TGCGCCAGCAGTCAGGACACGACGGACACCGGGGAGCTGTTTTTT	.	TRBV5-1	TRBJ2-2	.
CASKMASGSRCF	TGTGCCAGCAAGATGGCTAGCGGGAGTAGGTGCTTC	TRBD2	TRBV2	TRBJ2-7	.
CASSGPPPGELFF	TGCGCCAGCAGTGGTCCTCCACCCGGGGAGCTGTTTTTT	.	TRBV10-1	TRBJ2-2	.
CASSDTGLAGKDDSYEQYF	TGTGCCAGCAGCGACACCGGACTAGCGGGAAAGGACGACTCCTACGAGCAGTACTTC	TRBD2	TRBV13	TRBJ2-7	.
CASKDGRWGETQYF	TGTGCCAGCAAAGACGGACGGTGGGGAGAGACCCAGTACTTC	.	TRBV6-5	TRBJ2-5	once
CASRRLGLETQHF	TGTGCCAGCAGGCGGTTGGGGCTCGAGACCCAGCATTTT	.	TRBV28	TRBJ1-5	.
CASSRQGTDEQFF	TGTGCCAGCAGTCGACAGGGTACGGATGAGCAGTTCTTC	TRBD1	TRBV6-4	TRBJ2-1	.
CASSKISSYNEQFF	TGTGCCAGCAGCAAAATTAGCTCCTACAATGAGCAGTTCTTC	.	TRBV14	TRBJ2-1	.
CARTYLAGGYEQYF	TGTGCCAGGACCTACCTAGCGGGAGGTTACGAGCAGTACTTC	TRBD2	TRBV2	TRBJ2-7	.
CASSLRTSGGGQPQHF	TGTGCCAGCAGCTTAAGGACGTCAGGGGGGGGTCAGCCCCAGCATTTT	TRBD1	TRBV5-6	TRBJ1-5	.
CASSAGLGNTEAFF	TGTGCCAGCAGCGCGGGACTGGGGAACACTGAAGCTTTCTTT	.	TRBV9	TRBJ1-1	.
CASSHRGVGDEQYF	TGTGCCAGCAGCCATCGAGGGGTGGGGGACGAGCAGTACTTC	.	TRBV11-2	TRBJ2-7	once